This T cell receptor beta chain was profiled in a study of T cell changes during pregnancy in multiple sclerosis. To note about this clone: The sample contains more than one DNA sequence encoding this CDR3.

Here immunoSEQ multiplex PCR was the method, and the copy in TCRdb shows in-frame clones only, minus some. The repertoire has fewer than 70,000 clones, approximately 92% of them found once; the top ten carry 2.5% to 3%. Germline V gene data show CDR1 as KGHSH and CDR2 as LQKENI. The junction had 3 bases not matched to a gene; V was cut back by 3 bases and J by 6 bases. This CDR3 has 16 amino acids. The sequenced sample was peripheral blood, obtained in the second trimester of pregnancy. This TCR was recovered from a female donor in good health, enrolled as a control in a pregnancy study. The chain recombines TRBV18 with TRBJ2-1; 15 nucleotides line up with TRBD2. CDR3 sequence (DNA): TGTGCCAGCTCACCGCCGGGACTAGCGGGAGGCAATGAGCAGTTCTTC. Protein: CASSPPGLAGGNEQFF.